This TCR beta chain was sequenced during a study of shared clonotypes between healthy human individuals. Study-wide context: CD8 memory received one plate per donor, CD8 naive two, CD4 memory three and CD4 naive three.

In germline, CDR1 is SGDLS, CDR2 YYNGEE. This CDR3 region has 15 residues. V was pared by 0 bases and J by 4 bases, with 11 bases between. CD45RO negativity and positive selection for CCR7 defined naive CD8 cells, a population that excluded terminally differentiated effector memory CD45RA+ cells. Note on this clone: Its specificity is unknown.

Points from the study as a whole: All-four-donor shared clonotypes had higher generation probabilities than non-shared clonotypes did. Among a few donors, 4.5% to 5.5% of naive CD4 clonotypes were found in common.

Original data processing: ImmunoSEQ only sent back junction sequences with no quality scores, so filtering was done differently. The protocol was immunoSEQ multiplex PCR, while the TCRdb copy is restricted to in-frame clones and leaves out a portion. V and J calls and clone size follow that table, whereas D and trimming were derived from the DNA. This repertoire shows millions of clones, approximately 94% found once; its top ten account for under 2%. This TCR derives from a man aged 18 to 29 in good health. Some clones in this sample may be carry-over from other donors' samples. The sample consisted of naive CD8+ T cells from PBMCs. The V call is TRBV9, the J call TRBJ2-1; perhaps TRBD2 as D (5 bases). The DNA for the CDR3 is TGTGCCAGCAGCGTAGATCGAGGGATGTACAATGAGCAGTTCTTC. This gives the protein CASSVDRGMYNEQFF.